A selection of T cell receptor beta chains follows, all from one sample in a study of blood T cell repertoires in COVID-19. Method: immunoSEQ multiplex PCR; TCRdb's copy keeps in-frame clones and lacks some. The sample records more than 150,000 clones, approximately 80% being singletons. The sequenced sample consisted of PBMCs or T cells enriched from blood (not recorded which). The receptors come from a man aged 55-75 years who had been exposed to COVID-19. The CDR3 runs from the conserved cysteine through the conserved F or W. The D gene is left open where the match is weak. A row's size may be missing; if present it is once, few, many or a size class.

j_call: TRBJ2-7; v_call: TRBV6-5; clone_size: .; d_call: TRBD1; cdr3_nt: TGTGCCAGCAGCCCAGGGGGTAGATCCTACGAGCAGTACTTC; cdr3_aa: CASSPGGRSYEQYF
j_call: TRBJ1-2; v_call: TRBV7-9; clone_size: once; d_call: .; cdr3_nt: TGTGCCAGCAGCTCTACAGGGTATAGTGGTGGCTACACCTTC; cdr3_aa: CASSSTGYSGGYTF
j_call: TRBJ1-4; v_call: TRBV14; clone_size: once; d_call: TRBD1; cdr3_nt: TGTGCCAGCAATAAGGGGGACAGGGGAAAACTGTTTTTT; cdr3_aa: CASNKGDRGKLFF
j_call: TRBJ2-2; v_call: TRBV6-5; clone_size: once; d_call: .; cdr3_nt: TGTGCCAGCTGCGCCTCCACGAACACCGGGGAGCTGTTTTTT; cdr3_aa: CASCASTNTGELFF
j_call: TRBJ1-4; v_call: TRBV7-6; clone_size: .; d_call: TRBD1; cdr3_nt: TGTGCCAGCAGCTACACCGGGACAGGCGAAAAACTGTTTTTT; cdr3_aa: CASSYTGTGEKLFF
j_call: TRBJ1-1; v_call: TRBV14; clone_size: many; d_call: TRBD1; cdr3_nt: TGTGCCAGCAGCCTTGGACAGGGGGCGCGTTGGACTGAAGCTTTCTTT; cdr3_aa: CASSLGQGARWTEAFF
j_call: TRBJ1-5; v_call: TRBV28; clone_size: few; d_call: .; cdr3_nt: TGTGCCAGCAGTTTAGCCGGGGATAGCAATCAGCCCCAGCATTTT; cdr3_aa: CASSLAGDSNQPQHF
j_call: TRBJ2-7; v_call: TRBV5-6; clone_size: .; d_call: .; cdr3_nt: TGTGCCAGCAGCTTGGCCATCTCCGAGCACGAGCAGTACTTC; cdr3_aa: CASSLAISEHEQYF
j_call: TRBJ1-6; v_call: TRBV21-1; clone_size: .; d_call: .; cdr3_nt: TGTGCCAGCAGCGGTTGGGGGGGCAAATCACCCCTCCACTTT; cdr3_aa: CASSGWGGKSPLHF
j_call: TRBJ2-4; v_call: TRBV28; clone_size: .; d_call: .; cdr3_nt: TGTGCCAGCAGTTCCGGGACTCCGAACATTCAGTACTTC; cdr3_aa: CASSSGTPNIQYF
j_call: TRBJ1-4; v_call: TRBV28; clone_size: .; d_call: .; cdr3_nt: TGTGCCAGCAGTTGGACAGTATCTAATGAAAAACTGTTTTTT; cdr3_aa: CASSWTVSNEKLFF
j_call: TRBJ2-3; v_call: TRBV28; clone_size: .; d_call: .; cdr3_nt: TGTGCCAGCAGTTCAGTAATAGATACGCAGTATTTT; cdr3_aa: CASSSVIDTQYF
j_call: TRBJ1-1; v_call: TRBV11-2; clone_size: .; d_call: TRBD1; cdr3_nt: TGTGCCAGCATCCGCGACAGGGGGCGAATGAACACTGAAGCTTTCTTT; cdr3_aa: CASIRDRGRMNTEAFF
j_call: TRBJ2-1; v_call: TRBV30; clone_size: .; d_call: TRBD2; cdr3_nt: TGTGCCGCGACCCCGCTAGCGGTTTACAATGAGCAGTTCTTC; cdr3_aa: CAATPLAVYNEQFF
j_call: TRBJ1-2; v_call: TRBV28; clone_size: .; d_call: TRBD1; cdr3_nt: TGTGCCAGCAATCAGGACAGGGGGCGTCGGGGCTACACCTTC; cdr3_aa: CASNQDRGRRGYTF
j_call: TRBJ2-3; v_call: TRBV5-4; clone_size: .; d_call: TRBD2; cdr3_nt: TGTGCCAGCAGACGGGAGGGAAGATCAGATACGCAGTATTTT; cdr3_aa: CASRREGRSDTQYF
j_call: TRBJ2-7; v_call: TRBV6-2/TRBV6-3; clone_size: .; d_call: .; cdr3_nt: TGTGCCAGCAGTCACGGACCAACTAGCTCCTACGAGCAGTACTTC; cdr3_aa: CASSHGPTSSYEQYF
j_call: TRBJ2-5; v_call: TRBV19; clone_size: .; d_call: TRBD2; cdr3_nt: TGTGCCACGGGACTAGCGGGACCAGCGAAGGAGACCCAGTACTTC; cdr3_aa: CATGLAGPAKETQYF
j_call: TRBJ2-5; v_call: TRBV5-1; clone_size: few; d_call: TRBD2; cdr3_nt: TGCGCCAGCAGCCCATCGGCTAGCGGGAGAGGGGAGACCCAGTACTTC; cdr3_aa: CASSPSASGRGETQYF
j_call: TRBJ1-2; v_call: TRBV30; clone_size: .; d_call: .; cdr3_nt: TGTGCCTTCACGGACAGCTATGGCTACACCTTC; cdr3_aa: CAFTDSYGYTF
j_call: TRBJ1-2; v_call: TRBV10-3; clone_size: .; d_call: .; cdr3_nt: TGTGCCGCGAAACGAGGGGAGGGGTATGGCTACACCTTC; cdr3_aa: CAAKRGEGYGYTF
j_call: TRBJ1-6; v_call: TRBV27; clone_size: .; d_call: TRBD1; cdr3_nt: TGTGCCAGCAGTTTGGCTGTCGGACAGGGGATTTCACCCCTCCACTTT; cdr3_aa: CASSLAVGQGISPLHF
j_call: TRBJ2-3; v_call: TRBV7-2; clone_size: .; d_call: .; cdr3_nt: TGTGCCAGCAGCACGCGGTCCGGTACAGATACGCAGTATTTT; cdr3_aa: CASSTRSGTDTQYF
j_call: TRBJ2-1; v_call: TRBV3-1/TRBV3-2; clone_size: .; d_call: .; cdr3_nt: TGTGCCAGCAGCCAGAGGCAGATCGAGCAGTTCTTC; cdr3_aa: CASSQRQIEQFF
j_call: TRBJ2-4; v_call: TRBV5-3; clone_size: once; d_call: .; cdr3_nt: TGTGCCAGAAGCCCGGAGGGGTACGGGGTGCTAGCCAAAAACATTCAGTACTTC; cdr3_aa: CARSPEGYGVLAKNIQYF
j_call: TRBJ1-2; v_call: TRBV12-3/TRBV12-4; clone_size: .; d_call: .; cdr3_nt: TGTGCCAGCAGGGCAGACTATGGCTACACCTTC; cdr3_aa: CASRADYGYTF
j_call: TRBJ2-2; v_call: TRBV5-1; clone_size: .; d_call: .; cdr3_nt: TGCGCCAGTGGACGGGAGAATTGGAGCACCGGGGAGCTGTTTTTT; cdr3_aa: CASGRENWSTGELFF
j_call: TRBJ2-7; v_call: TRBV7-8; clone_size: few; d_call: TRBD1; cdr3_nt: TGTGCCAGCAGCTCCTGGGGACAGCCGGACTCCTACGAGCAGTACTTC; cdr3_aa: CASSSWGQPDSYEQYF
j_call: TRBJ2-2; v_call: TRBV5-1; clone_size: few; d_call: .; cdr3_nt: TGCGCCAGCAGCGAGGGGAAGGGAGGCACCGGGGAGCTGTTTTTT; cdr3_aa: CASSEGKGGTGELFF
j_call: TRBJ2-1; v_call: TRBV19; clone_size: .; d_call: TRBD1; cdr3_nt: TGTGCCAGTACAAAAGGACAGGGACGCAATGAGCAGTTCTTC; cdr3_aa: CASTKGQGRNEQFF
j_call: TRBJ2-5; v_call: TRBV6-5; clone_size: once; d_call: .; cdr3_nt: TGTGCCAGCAGTTACTCGCGAACCGTCCAAGAGACCCAGTACTTC; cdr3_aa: CASSYSRTVQETQYF
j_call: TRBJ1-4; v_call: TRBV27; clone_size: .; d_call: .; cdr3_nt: TGTGCCAGCGCCACCGGGGGAGCGCGTGAAAAACTGTTTTTT; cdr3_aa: CASATGGAREKLFF
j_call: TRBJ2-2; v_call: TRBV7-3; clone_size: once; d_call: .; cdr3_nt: TGTGCCAGCAGCTTACGGGGGTCCGCGAACACCGGGGAGCTGTTTTTT; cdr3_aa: CASSLRGSANTGELFF
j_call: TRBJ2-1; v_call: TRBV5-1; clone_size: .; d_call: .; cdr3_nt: TGCGCCAGCAGCTTGGAAGGGTTCGGGGGGCAGTTCTTC; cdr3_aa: CASSLEGFGGQFF
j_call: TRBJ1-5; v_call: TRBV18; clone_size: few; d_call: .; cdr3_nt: TGTGCCAGCTCACCGGTCGGCAGGGGTCCCAATCAGCCCCAGCATTTT; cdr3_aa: CASSPVGRGPNQPQHF
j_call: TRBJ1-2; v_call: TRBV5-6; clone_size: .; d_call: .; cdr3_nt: TGTGCCAGCAGCTTGGACAGGACATATGGCTACACCTTC; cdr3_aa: CASSLDRTYGYTF
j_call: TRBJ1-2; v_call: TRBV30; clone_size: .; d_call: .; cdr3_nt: TGTGCCTGGAGTGTACACCACTATGGCTACACCTTC; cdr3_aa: CAWSVHHYGYTF
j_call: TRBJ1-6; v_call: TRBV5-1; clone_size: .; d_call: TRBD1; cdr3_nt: TGCGCCAGCAGCTTGGAGGGGGCAACCGCGTCACCCCTCCACTTT; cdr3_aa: CASSLEGATASPLHF
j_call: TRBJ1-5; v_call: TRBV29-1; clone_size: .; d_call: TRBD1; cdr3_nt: TGCAGCGTTGGGGCAGGGGGCCAGCCCCAGCATTTT; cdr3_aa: CSVGAGGQPQHF
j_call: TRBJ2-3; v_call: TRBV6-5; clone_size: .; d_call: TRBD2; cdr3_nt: TGTGCCAGCCGCCAAGGACTAGCGGCTCGGGGGGCGCAGTATTTT; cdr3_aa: CASRQGLAARGAQYF
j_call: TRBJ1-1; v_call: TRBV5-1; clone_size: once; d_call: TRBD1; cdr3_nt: TGCGCCAGCAGCTTGGCAGGGGGCGGGTTGAACACTGAAGCTTTCTTT; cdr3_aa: CASSLAGGGLNTEAFF
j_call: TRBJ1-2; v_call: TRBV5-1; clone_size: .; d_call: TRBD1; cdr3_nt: TGCGCCAGCAGCTTGGCGGGACAGGGGGCCTCTGGCTACACCTTC; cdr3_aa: CASSLAGQGASGYTF
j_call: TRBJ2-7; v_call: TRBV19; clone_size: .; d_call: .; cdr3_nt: TGTGCCAGTGGGGCAGCCGATGCGCCGGGCTACGAGCAGTACTTC; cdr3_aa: CASGAADAPGYEQYF
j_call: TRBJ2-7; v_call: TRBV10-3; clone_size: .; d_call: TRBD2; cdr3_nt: TGTGCCATCAGTGAGGCTAGCGGGAGATTGTCCTACGAGCAGTACTTC; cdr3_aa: CAISEASGRLSYEQYF
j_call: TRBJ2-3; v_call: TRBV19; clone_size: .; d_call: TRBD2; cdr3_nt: TGTGCCAGTAGTGTGCTTGGGACTATTATAGATACGCAGTATTTT; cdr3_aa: CASSVLGTIIDTQYF
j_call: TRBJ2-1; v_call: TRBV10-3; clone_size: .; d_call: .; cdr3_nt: TGTGCCATCAGTCCTAACTACAATGAGCAGTTCTTC; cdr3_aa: CAISPNYNEQFF
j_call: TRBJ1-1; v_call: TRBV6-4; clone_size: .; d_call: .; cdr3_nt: TGTGCCAGCAGTGACTCGAACAGGAACACTGAAGCTTTCTTT; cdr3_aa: CASSDSNRNTEAFF